This TCR beta chain was captured in a study of shared clonotypes between healthy human individuals. On the study more broadly: Three plates were used per donor for CD4 naive, three for CD4 memory, two for CD8 naive and one for CD8 memory.

All the donors were Caucasian adults who lived in Nashville, Tennessee. Trimming stripped 6 bases from V and 0 bases from J, with 12 bases between. The CDR3 runs 15 residues. Germline V gene lookup returns CDR1 MNHNY and CDR2 SVGAGI (reference sequence). An even split of each subset's genomic DNA across several immunoSEQ plates was performed. Data came from immunoSEQ multiplex PCR; TCRdb stores just in-frame clones and leaves some out. Of millions of clones in the sample, approximately 95% were seen once. The TCR comes from a man in his late teens or twenties in good health. Some clones in this sample may be carry-over from other donors' samples. V gene TRBV6-6 combines with J gene TRBJ1-3; D is ambiguous. Sequencing was carried out using naive CD4+ T cells from PBMCs. Subset here: CD45RA+ positively selected. The DNA for the CDR3 is TGTGCCAGCAGCCCCGATGGGAGCTCTGGAAACACCATATATTTT. It specifies CASSPDGSSGNTIYF.